The following is a TCR beta chain sequence with its context. This sample is drawn from a study of T cell changes during pregnancy in multiple sclerosis. Assay used: immunoSEQ multiplex PCR; TCRdb lists only in-frame clones, some missing. This repertoire shows roughly 89,000 clones, 80% to 95% found once; its top ten account for about 3.9%. The CDR3 contains 18 residues. This TCR derives from a female donor with multiple sclerosis, enrolled in a pregnancy study. The starting material was peripheral blood, obtained in the first trimester of pregnancy. J is TRBJ1-3 and V is TRBV1; the DNA was not used to check the table's D call, TRBD1. TRBV1 is a pseudogene. CDR3 coding DNA: TGCACCAGCAGCCAAGCTACTTGGCACCTTCAGGCTGGAAACACCATATATTTT. Translation: CTSSQATWHLQAGNTIYF.